A single sample is the source of the 21 T cell receptor beta chains below, sequenced in a study of cytomegalovirus exposure and HLA in healthy donors. 60 Vbeta and 13 Jbeta primers were used in PCR. Some clones are missing from TCRdb's copy, which holds only in-frame ones; the method was immunoSEQ multiplex PCR. Of under 150,000 clones listed, over 70% are singletons. Sequencing was done on a sample of PBMCs. These receptors all stem from a man aged 25-45 years in good health and CMV-seronegative.

V is TRBV27 and J is TRBJ2-3; possibly TRBD2 for D (7 bases). There are 15 residues in the CDR3. The germline V and J ends were trimmed by 7 bases and 5 bases, with 19 bases remaining between them. In germline, CDR1 is MNHEY, CDR2 SMNVEV (reference sequence). The CDR3 nucleotides read TGTGCCAGCACCCCCCCCGGGGGGCAGGGAGATACGCAGTATTTT. Translated: CASTPPGGQGDTQYF.

The chain employs TRBV6-5 and TRBJ2-2, with TRBD1 identical over 9 bases. Trimming at V came to 9 bases and at J to 4 bases, leaving 3 bases not matched to a gene. Germline values: CDR1 MNHEY, CDR2 SVGAGI. The length of the CDR3 is 13 residues. The CDR3 region is CASYRGRTGELFF. Here the CDR3 DNA reads TGTGCCAGTTACAGGGGGCGCACCGGGGAGCTGTTTTTT.

This clone was picked up one time. The J gene is TRBJ2-1, the V gene TRBV30; 11 bases fit TRBD2. The CDR3 sequence is 15 residues long. V was clipped by 0 bases and J by 6 bases; unmatched bases: 4. The germline CDR1 and CDR2 sequences are GTSNPN and SVGIG (reference sequence). This CDR3 is CAWSVISGGGNEQFF. The CDR3 DNA follows: TGTGCCTGGAGTGTTATTAGCGGGGGGGGCAATGAGCAGTTCTTC.

The chain joins TRBV7-6 to TRBJ2-7; 11 bases map to TRBD2. The CDR3 contains 15 residues. V trimming: 5 bases; J trimming: 3 bases; junction bases outside the gene matches: 6. From germline, CDR1 is SGHVS and CDR2 FNYEAQ. CDR3 nucleotide sequence: TGTGCCAGCAGCAGTACTAGCGGGGGTGTCTACGAGCAGTACTTC. Translated: CASSSTSGGVYEQYF.

This chain links TRBV5-1 with TRBJ2-3; 7 bases are shared with TRBD2. The germline gives CDR1 SGHRS, CDR2 YFSETQ. The J segment lost 1 base and the V segment lost 5 bases, leaving 7 bases of the junction unmatched. The CDR3 consists of 15 residues. The CDR3 is CASRLITSGTDTQYF. The CDR3 region has the DNA TGCGCCAGCAGACTTATTACTAGCGGCACAGATACGCAGTATTTT.

This clone was seen a single time. The genes are TRBV20-1 and TRBJ1-2; the D is unclear. The ends were cut back, 6 bases at V and 7 bases at J, with 12 bases in the middle. CDR3 length equals 11 residues. Germline V lookup: CDR1 DFQATT, CDR2 SNEGSKA (reference sequence). The CDR3 here is CSADRGGGYTF. CDR3 bases: TGCAGTGCAGACCGTGGCGGTGGCTACACCTTC.

The V call is TRBV11-2, the J call TRBJ1-2, with 7 bases aligning to TRBD1. Germline V gives CDR1 SGHAT, CDR2 FQNNGV. V trimming: 6 bases; J trimming: 8 bases; junction bases outside the gene matches: 6. This CDR3 spans 12 amino acids. In nucleotides, the CDR3 is TGTGCCAGCAGACCTGACAGGGAAGGCTACACCTTC. Translated: CASRPDREGYTF.

The table lists this clone with a few counts. The chain combines TRBV7-8 with TRBJ1-1; 9 nucleotides line up with TRBD1. The V gene end was trimmed by 3 bases and the J gene end by 1 base; junction bases not matched to a gene: 3. Germline CDR1 and CDR2: SGHVS and FQNEAQ. The CDR3 consists of 15 residues. CDR3 loop: CASSLAGQGNTEAFF. In DNA form, the CDR3 reads TGTGCCAGCAGCTTGGCGGGACAGGGGAACACTGAAGCTTTCTTT.

This clone was counted a few times. The V and J genes are TRBV7-9 and TRBJ1-1; 11 bases are shared with TRBD1. Trimming took 4 bases from V and 3 from J; bases not matched to a gene: 7. Germline V lookup: CDR1 SEHNR, CDR2 FQNEAQ (reference sequence). The length of the CDR3 is 16 residues. The CDR3 reads CASSSWTGGDDTEAFF. The CDR3 region has the DNA TGTGCCAGCAGCTCGTGGACAGGGGGCGATGACACTGAAGCTTTCTTT. Full variable domain (missing parts from reference TRBV7-9 and TRBJ1-1): DTGVSQNPRHKITKRGQNVTFRCDPISEHNRLYWYRQTLGQGPEFLTYFQNEAQLEKSRLLSDRFSAERPKGSFSTLEIQRTEQGDSAMYLCASSSWTGGDDTEAFFGQGTRLTVV.

In this sample, this clone turned up once. This rearrangement joins TRBV19 to TRBJ1-1; D is uncertain. The CDR3 runs to 14 residues. Deletions cut 6 bases from V and 1 base from J, with 12 bases between. The germline V gene has CDR1 LNHDA and CDR2 SQIVND (reference sequence). The chain's CDR3 is CASSLLSRNTEAFF. The CDR3 nucleotides read TGTGCCAGTAGCCTCCTGTCCAGGAACACTGAAGCTTTCTTT.

CDR3 in DNA: TGTGCCTGGAGTTCCACAGGGACCCAGCCCCAGCATTTT. Protein product: CAWSSTGTQPQHF. The chain carries TRBV30 and TRBJ1-5; D might be TRBD1 (6 bases). The CDR3 sequence is 13 residues long. Germline values: CDR1 GTSNPN, CDR2 SVGIG (reference sequence). V was clipped by 2 bases and J by 7 bases, with 12 bases between them.

This clone was counted between two and nine times. The J gene is TRBJ2-7, the V gene TRBV6-5; D gene uncertain. This CDR3 is built from 14 residues. Trimming shortened V by 2 bases and J by 7 bases, and 15 bases separated the two germline ends. Germline V gives CDR1 MNHEY, CDR2 SVGAGI. CDR3: CASSYNIRSHEQYF. CDR3 DNA: TGTGCCAGCAGTTACAATATACGTAGTCATGAGCAGTACTTC.

The chain has TRBV12-5 and TRBJ2-2; 12 positions agree with TRBD2. This CDR3 has 18 residues. J gave up 4 bases and V 1 base, and 7 bases lay outside the gene matches. The germline gives CDR1 LGHNT, CDR2 FRNRAP. CDR3 amino acids: CASGLALAGGPVTGELFF. The CDR3 coding sequence is TGTGCTAGTGGTTTGGCCCTAGCGGGAGGGCCGGTCACCGGGGAGCTGTTTTTT.

This clone was counted a single time. V and J are TRBV5-6 and TRBJ1-5; 9 bases map to TRBD1. The V segment lost 3 bases and the J segment 4 bases; nucleotides outside the gene matches: 8. The CDR3 is 16 residues long. Germline V gene lookup returns CDR1 SGHDT and CDR2 YYEEEE. The CDR3 DNA sequence: TGTGCCAGCAGCTCACGATGGACAGGGGCAAATCAGCCCCAGCATTTT. This translates into CASSSRWTGANQPQHF.

The CDR3, as DNA: TGTGCCATCAGTGACACTAGTCCCCCAGATACGCAGTATTTT. Residues: CAISDTSPPDTQYF. The chain combines TRBV10-3 with TRBJ2-3, with D perhaps matching TRBD2 (5 bases). Germline-derived CDR1 and CDR2 are ENHRY and SYGVKD. CDR3 length equals 14 residues. Trimming pared 3 bases from V and 4 bases from J, leaving 11 bases between.

The chain carries TRBV4-3 and TRBJ2-2; D not resolved. V dropped 5 bases and J dropped 1 base, with 11 bases sitting between them. CDR3 size: 15 residues. Per germline, CDR1 LGHNA and CDR2 YSLEER. CDR3 in DNA: TGCGCCAGCAGCTGGCGCGGTGGGAACACCGGGGAGCTGTTTTTT. Translating gives CASSWRGGNTGELFF.

The chain employs TRBV10-2 and TRBJ2-7, with 7 positions matching TRBD1. The trim removed 6 bases at V and 12 bases at J, leaving 11 bases unmatched. The germline V gene encodes CDR1 WSHSY and CDR2 SAAADI. The CDR3 is 12 residues long. In nucleotides, the CDR3 is TGCGCCAGCAGCCCGAGACAGGGCCACCTGTACTTC. It translates to CASSPRQGHLYF.

This chain connects TRBV10-3 to TRBJ1-2; 7 bases line up with TRBD1. The V gene's germline CDR1 is ENHRY and CDR2 SYGVKD. V lost 3 bases to trimming and J lost 4 bases; unmatched junction nucleotides: 5. The CDR3 loop spans 14 amino acids. The DNA for the CDR3 is TGTGCCATCAGTGATGAGACAGGGCTCTATGGCTACACCTTC. This encodes CAISDETGLYGYTF.

The chain carries TRBV28 and TRBJ2-1; a weak D match, TRBD2 (5 bases). Trimming took 3 bases from V and 11 from J, leaving 20 bases between them. This CDR3 is 15 amino acids long. Per the germline V gene, CDR1 is MDHEN and CDR2 is SYDVKM. CDR3 region: CASSFGGVPPKKQFF. Here the CDR3 DNA reads TGTGCCAGCAGTTTTGGAGGCGTCCCACCCAAAAAGCAGTTCTTC.

This clone came up a few times. V gene TRBV4-2 combines with J gene TRBJ2-2, with D perhaps matching TRBD2 (5 bases). Trimming pared 0 bases from V and 2 bases from J, leaving 10 bases between. CDR1 is LGHNA, CDR2 YNFKEQ, per germline. The CDR3 is made up of 16 amino acids. This CDR3 reads CASSQDSSSNTGELFF. DNA of the CDR3: TGTGCCAGCAGCCAAGATTCTAGCAGCAACACCGGGGAGCTGTTTTTT.

CDR3 region: CAWSVSGTEAFF. The CDR3 DNA is TGTGCCTGGAGTGTGAGCGGCACTGAAGCTTTCTTT. The V call is TRBV30, the J call TRBJ1-1; D not resolved. Germline-derived CDR1 and CDR2 are GTSNPN and SVGIG (reference sequence). With 0 bases removed from V and 4 bases from J, the gap between germline ends came to 6 bases. The CDR3 has 12 amino acids.